The sample holds many counts of the clone carrying this TCR beta chain. As yet, its antigen is unknown. These data come from a study of glioma-infiltrating T cells. On the study more broadly: Low-grade gliomas were grade II; glioblastomas were grade IV at initial diagnosis. Blood libraries targeted roughly 4.5- to 10-fold coverage of about a million T cells. Dexamethasone exposure before glioma surgery was limited to six or fewer days. General study points: Non-neoplastic patients had below-expected tissue-blood divergence, while all gliomas exceeded expectation.

TCR alpha and beta CDR3 regions were amplified from RNA using iRepertoire nested multiplex PCR. TCRdb itself ran the multiplex PCR reads through MiXCR, one entry per CDR3 protein. The sample lists around 350,000 distinct CDR3 sequences, roughly two fifths occurring once. The V gene lost 0 bases and the J gene lost 5 bases, with 8 bases spanning the gap. The CDR3 runs to 14 residues. CDR1 is LNHNV, CDR2 YYDKDF, per germline (reference sequence). Sequencing input: glioma tissue, nonneoplastic brain tissue, or PBMCs (not recorded which). This receptor was identified in a human donor with low-grade glioma or glioblastoma, undergoing nonglioma brain surgery, or in good health (not recorded which). V gene TRBV15 combines with J gene TRBJ2-1; D gene ambiguous. Here the CDR3 reads CATSRDLTNNEQFF. Written as DNA, the CDR3 is TGTGCCACCAGCAGAGATTTAACTAACAATGAGCAGTTCTTC.